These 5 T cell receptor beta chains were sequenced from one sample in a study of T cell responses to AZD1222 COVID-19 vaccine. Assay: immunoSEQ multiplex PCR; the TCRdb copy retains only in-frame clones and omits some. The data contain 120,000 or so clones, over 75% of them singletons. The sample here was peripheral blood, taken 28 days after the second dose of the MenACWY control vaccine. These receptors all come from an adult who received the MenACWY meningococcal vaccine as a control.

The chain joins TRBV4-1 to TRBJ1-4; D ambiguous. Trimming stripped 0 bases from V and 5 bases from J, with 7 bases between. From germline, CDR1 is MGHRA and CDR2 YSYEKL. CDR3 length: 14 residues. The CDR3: CASSQDLMNEKLFF. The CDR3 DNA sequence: TGCGCCAGCAGCCAAGATTTGATGAATGAAAAACTGTTTTTT.

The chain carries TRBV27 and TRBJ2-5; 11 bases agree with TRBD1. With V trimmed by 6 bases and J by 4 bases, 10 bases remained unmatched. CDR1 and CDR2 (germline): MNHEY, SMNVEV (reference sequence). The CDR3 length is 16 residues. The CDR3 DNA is TGTGCCAGCAGAATACTTGGACAGGGGGCTGGAGAGACCCAGTACTTC. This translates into CASRILGQGAGETQYF.

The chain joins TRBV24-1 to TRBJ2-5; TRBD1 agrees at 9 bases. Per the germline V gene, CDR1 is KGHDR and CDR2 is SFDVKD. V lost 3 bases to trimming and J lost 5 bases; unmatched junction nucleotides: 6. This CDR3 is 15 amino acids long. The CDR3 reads CATSDRGTGLETQYF. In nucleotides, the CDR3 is TGTGCCACCAGTGATCGTGGGACAGGGTTGGAGACCCAGTACTTC.

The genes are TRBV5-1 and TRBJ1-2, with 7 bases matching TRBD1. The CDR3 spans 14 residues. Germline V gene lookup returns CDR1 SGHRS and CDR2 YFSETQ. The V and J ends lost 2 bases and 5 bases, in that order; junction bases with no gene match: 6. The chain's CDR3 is CASSFWDSDYGYTF. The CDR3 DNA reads TGCGCCAGCAGCTTTTGGGACAGTGATTATGGCTACACCTTC. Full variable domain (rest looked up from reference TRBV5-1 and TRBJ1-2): KAGVTQTPRYLIKTRGQQVTLSCSPISGHRSVSWYQQTPGQGLQFLFEYFSETQRNKGNFPGRFSGRQFSNSRSEMNVSTLELGDSALYLCASSFWDSDYGYTFGSGTRLTVV.

This chain's CDR3 is CASSQSRGQGNTGELFF. DNA of the CDR3: TGTGCCAGCAGCCAAAGCCGGGGACAGGGCAACACCGGGGAGCTGTTTTTT. The gene calls are TRBV3-1 (or the pseudogene TRBV3-2) and TRBJ2-2; 9 nucleotides align to TRBD1. The CDR3 runs 17 residues. Germline CDR1 reads LGHDT; CDR2 reads YNNKEL (reference sequence). The junction had 6 bases not matched to a gene; V was cut back by 2 bases and J by 2 bases.